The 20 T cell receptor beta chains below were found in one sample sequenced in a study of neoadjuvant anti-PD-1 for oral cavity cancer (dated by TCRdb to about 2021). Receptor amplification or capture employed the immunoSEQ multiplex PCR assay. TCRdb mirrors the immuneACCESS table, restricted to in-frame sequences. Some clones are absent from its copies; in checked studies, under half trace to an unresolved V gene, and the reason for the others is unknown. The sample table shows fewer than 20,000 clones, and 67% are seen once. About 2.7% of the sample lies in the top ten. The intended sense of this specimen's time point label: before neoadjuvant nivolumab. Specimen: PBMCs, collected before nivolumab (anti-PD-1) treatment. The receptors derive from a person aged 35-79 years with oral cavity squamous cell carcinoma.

DNA for the CDR3: TGTGCCAGCAGCCTCGGACTAGTCGGCACCGGGGAGCTGTTTTTT. As protein: CASSLGLVGTGELFF. This chain connects TRBV9 to TRBJ2-2, with TRBD2 matching 7 bases. The germline gives CDR1 SGDLS, CDR2 YYNGEE. With 4 bases clipped from V and 4 bases from J, the junction kept 7 bases outside the gene matches. The CDR3 loop spans 15 amino acids.

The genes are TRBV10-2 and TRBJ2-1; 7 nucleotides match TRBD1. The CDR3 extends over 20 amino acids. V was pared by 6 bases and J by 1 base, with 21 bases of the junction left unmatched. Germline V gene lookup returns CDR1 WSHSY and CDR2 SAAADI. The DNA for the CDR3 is TGCGCCAGCAGGGAACGACAGGGCCAACGCCGAGGTTCTTCCTACAATGAGCAGTTCTTC. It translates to CASRERQGQRRGSSYNEQFF.

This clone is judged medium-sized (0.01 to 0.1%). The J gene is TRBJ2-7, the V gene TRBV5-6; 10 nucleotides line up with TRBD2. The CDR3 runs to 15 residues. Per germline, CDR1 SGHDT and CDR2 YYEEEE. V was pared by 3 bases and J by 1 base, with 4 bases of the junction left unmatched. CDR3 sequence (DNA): TGTGCCAGCAGCTCACTACTAGCGGGATCCTACGAGCAGTACTTC. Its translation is CASSSLLAGSYEQYF.

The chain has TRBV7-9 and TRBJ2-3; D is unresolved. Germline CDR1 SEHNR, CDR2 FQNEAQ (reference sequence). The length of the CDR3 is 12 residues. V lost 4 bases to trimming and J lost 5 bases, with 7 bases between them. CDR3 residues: CASSSSRDTQYF. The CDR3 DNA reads TGTGCCAGCAGCTCTTCTAGAGATACGCAGTATTTT.

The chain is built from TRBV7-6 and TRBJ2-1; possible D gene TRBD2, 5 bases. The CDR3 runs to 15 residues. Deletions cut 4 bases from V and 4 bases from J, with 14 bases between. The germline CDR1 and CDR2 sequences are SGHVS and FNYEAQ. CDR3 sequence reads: CASSSSPNPYNEQFF. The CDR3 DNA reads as TGTGCCAGCAGCTCTAGCCCGAACCCTTACAATGAGCAGTTCTTC. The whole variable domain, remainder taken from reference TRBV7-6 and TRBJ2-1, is GAGVSQSPRYKVTKRGQDVALRCDPISGHVSLYWYRQALGQGPEFLTYFNYEAQQDKSGLPNDRFSAERPEGSISTLTIQRTEQRDSAMYRCASSSSPNPYNEQFFGPGTRLTVL.

DNA for the CDR3: TGCGCCAGCAGCCTGGACTTTAGCAATCAGCCCCAGCATTTT. Amino acids: CASSLDFSNQPQHF. The V and J genes are TRBV5-1 and TRBJ1-5; D unclear. This CDR3 comprises 14 residues. Germline assignment: CDR1 SGHRS and CDR2 YFSETQ. Trimming stripped 4 bases from V and 0 bases from J, with 8 bases between.

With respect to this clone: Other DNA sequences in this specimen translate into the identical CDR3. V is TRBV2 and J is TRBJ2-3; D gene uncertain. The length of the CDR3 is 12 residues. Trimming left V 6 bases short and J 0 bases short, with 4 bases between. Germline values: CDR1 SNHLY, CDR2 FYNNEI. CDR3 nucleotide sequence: TGTGCCAGCAGGGTTAGCACAGATACGCAGTATTTT. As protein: CASRVSTDTQYF.

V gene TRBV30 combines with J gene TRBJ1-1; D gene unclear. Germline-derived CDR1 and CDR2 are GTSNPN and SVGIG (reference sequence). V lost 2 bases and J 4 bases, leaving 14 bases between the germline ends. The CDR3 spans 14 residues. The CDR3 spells CAWSYSGVPTEAFF. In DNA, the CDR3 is TGTGCCTGGAGTTATTCTGGAGTCCCCACTGAAGCTTTCTTT.

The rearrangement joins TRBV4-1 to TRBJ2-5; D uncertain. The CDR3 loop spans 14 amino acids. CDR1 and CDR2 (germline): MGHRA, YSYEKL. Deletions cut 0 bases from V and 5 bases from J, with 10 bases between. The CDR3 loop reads CASSQEKVGETQYF. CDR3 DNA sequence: TGCGCCAGCAGCCAAGAAAAAGTCGGGGAGACCCAGTACTTC.

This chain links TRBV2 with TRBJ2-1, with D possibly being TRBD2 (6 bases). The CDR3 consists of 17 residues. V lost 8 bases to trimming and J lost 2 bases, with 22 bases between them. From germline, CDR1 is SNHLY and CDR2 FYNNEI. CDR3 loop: CASSKSGERGPYNEQFF. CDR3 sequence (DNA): TGTGCCAGCTCCAAATCGGGGGAGCGAGGGCCCTACAATGAGCAGTTCTTC.

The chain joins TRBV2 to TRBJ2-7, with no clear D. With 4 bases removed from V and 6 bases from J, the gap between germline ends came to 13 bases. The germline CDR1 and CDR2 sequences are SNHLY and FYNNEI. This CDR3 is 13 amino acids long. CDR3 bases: TGTGCCAGCAGTGTCTCAGGTAACGGCGAGCAGTACTTC. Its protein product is CASSVSGNGEQYF.

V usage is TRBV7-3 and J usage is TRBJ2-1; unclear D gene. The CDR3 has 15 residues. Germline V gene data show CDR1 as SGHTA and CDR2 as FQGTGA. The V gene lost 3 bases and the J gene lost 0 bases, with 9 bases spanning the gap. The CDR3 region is CASSFKPSSYNEQFF. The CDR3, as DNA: TGTGCCAGCAGCTTTAAACCCAGCTCCTACAATGAGCAGTTCTTC.

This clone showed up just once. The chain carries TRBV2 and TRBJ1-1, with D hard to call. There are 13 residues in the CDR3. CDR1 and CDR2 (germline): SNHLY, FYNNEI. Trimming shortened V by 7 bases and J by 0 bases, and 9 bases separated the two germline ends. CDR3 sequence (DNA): TGTGCCAGCAATCGGGGAATGAACACTGAAGCTTTCTTT. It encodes CASNRGMNTEAFF.

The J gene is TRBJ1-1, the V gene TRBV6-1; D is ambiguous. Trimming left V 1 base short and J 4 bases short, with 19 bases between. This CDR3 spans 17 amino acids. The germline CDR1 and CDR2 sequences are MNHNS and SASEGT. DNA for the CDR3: TGTGCCAGCAGTGAAGTCCGTGGATTCGGCGACGGCACTGAAGCTTTCTTT. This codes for CASSEVRGFGDGTEAFF.

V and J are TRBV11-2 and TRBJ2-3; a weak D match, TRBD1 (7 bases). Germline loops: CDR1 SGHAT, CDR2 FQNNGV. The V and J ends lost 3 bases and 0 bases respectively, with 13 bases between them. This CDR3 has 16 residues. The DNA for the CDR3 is TGTGCCAGCAGCTTCAAGACAGGGACTAGCACAGATACGCAGTATTTT. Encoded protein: CASSFKTGTSTDTQYF.

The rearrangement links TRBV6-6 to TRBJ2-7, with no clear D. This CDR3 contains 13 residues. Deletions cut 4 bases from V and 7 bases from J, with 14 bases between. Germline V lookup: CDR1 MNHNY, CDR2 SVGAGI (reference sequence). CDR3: CASSSSPVMEQYF. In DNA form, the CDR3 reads TGTGCCAGCAGTTCTTCTCCGGTTATGGAGCAGTACTTC.

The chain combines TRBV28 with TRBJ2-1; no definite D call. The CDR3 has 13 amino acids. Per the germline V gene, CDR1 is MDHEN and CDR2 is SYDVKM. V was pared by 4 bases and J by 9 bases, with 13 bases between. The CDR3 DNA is TGTGCCAGCAGTTCCTCCTCAAGGAGTGAGCAGTTCTTC. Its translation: CASSSSSRSEQFF.

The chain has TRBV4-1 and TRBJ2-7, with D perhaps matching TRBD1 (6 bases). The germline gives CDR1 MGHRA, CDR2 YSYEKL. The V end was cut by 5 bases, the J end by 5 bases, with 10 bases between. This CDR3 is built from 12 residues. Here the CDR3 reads CASSDHRDEQYF. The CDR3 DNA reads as TGCGCCAGCAGCGACCACAGGGACGAGCAGTACTTC.

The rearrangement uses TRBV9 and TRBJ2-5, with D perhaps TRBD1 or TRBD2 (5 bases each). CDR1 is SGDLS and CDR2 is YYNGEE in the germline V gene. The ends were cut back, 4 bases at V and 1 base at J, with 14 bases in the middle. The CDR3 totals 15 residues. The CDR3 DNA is TGTGCCAGCAGCTCACGCTGGGGGTTCCAAGAGACCCAGTACTTC. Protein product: CASSSRWGFQETQYF. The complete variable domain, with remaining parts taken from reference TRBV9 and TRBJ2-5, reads DSGVTQTPKHLITATGQRVTLRCSPRSGDLSVYWYQQSLDQGLQFLIQYYNGEERAKGNILERFSAQQFPDLHSELNLSSLELGDSALYFCASSSRWGFQETQYFGPGTRLLVL.

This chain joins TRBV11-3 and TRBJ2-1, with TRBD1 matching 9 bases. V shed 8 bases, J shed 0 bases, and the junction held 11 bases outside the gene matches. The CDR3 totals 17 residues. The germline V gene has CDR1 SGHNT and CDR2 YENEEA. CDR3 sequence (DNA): TGTGCCAGCTCTGGACAGGGGACCCCTAGCTCCTACAATGAGCAGTTCTTC. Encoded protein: CASSGQGTPSSYNEQFF.